This entry is about one T cell receptor beta chain. The V end lost 3 bases, the J end lost 6 bases, and 11 bases lay between the germline ends. Per germline, CDR1 DFQATT and CDR2 SNEGSKA (reference sequence). The CDR3 extends over 12 amino acids. Under the authors' procedure: Reference gene primer amplification gave nucleated cell count estimates. The assay was immunoSEQ multiplex PCR, and TCRdb's table has in-frame clones only and misses some. The V and J calls and the clone size are those of that table, but D and trimming were determined from the DNA. The table records over 120,000 clones, over 85% of them present only once. The sample belongs to a study of blood T cell repertoires in COVID-19. Study at large: Collection of acute and convalescent COVID-19 samples took place in the United States, Italy and Spain. From T cells, B-cell-depleted T cells, or PBMCs came the material, which was cDNA or gDNA.

The sequenced sample consisted of peripheral blood. The V call is TRBV20-1, the J call TRBJ1-2, with D unclear. The sequence derives from a human donor in a cohort sampled during active COVID-19. In DNA form, the CDR3 reads TGCAGTGCTAGTGCGGGGTTTGATGGCTACACCTTC. Protein: CSASAGFDGYTF.